Here is one TCR beta chain with its context. Participant-reported clinical history was the basis for cohort assignment. The source of the sample is a study of blood T cell repertoires in COVID-19. Study-wide background: The analysed material was cDNA or gDNA that came from T cells, B-cell-depleted T cells, or PBMCs.

Trimming removed 1 base from V and 5 bases from J; junction bases left unmatched: 4. The CDR3 length is 15 residues. CDR1 and CDR2 (germline): SGHTA, FQGNSA. As handled by the study authors: Reference gene primer amplification in the assay estimated nucleated cell counts. Assay used: immunoSEQ multiplex PCR; TCRdb lists only in-frame clones, some missing. From that table come the V and J calls and clone size; the DNA was used to work out D and trimming. The sample lists almost 250,000 clones; roughly 90% were seen once. Source material: PBMCs or T cells enriched from blood (not recorded which). V usage is TRBV7-2 and J usage is TRBJ2-2; TRBD1 agrees at 7 bases. This receptor was taken from a woman in her twenties or thirties who had recovered from COVID-19. The CDR3: CASSLVRGITGELFF. CDR3 in DNA: TGTGCCAGCAGCTTAGTCAGGGGGATTACCGGGGAGCTGTTTTTT. Variable domain in full (rest from reference TRBV7-2 and TRBJ2-2): GAGVSQSPSNKVTEKGKDVELRCDPISGHTALYWYRQSLGQGLEFLIYFQGNSAPDKSGLPSDRFSAERTGGSVSTLTIQRTQQEDSAVYLCASSLVRGITGELFFGEGSRLTVL.